This T cell receptor beta chain was sequenced in a study of shared clonotypes between healthy human individuals. Germline CDR1 is MDHEN and CDR2 is SYDVKM. The CDR3 runs 13 residues. V lost 4 bases and J 4 bases, leaving 8 bases between the germline ends. Both subsets, CD45RA+ naive and CD45RA-negative memory, were split from the CD4+ cells. Study results and caveats: Approximately 4.6% of naive CD4 clonotypes were shared across four donors.

Sequencing was performed with immunoSEQ multiplex PCR; in TCRdb, only in-frame clones are kept and a portion is missing. The table has some 2.3 million clones, 90% to 95% seen once; the top ten hold under 0.45%. Points on this clone: The antigen is not known. Within the sample, other DNA sequences also encode this same CDR3.

Sequenced material: naive CD4+ T cells from PBMCs. Subset denoted: CD45RA+ positively selected. This chain joins TRBV28 and TRBJ1-5; D might be TRBD1 (6 bases). The source is a man aged 18 to 29 in good health. Some clones in this sample may be carry-over from other donors' samples. This CDR3 is CASSSTGNQPQHF. The CDR3 nucleotides are TGTGCCAGCAGTTCTACAGGGAATCAGCCCCAGCATTTT.